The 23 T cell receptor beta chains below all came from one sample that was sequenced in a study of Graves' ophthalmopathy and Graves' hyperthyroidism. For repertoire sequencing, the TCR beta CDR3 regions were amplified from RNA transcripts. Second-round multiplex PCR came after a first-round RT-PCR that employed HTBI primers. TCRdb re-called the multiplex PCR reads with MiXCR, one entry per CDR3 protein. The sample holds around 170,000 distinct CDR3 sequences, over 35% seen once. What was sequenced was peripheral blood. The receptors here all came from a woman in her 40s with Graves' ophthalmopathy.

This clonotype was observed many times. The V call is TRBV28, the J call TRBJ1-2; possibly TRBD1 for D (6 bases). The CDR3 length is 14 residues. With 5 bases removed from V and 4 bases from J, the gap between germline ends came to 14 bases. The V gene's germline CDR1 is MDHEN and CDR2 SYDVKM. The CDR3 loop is CASSLGGNSYGYTF. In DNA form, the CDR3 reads TGTGCCAGCAGTCTTGGGGGCAACAGCTATGGCTACACCTTC.

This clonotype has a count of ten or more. DNA of the CDR3: TGTGCCAGCAGTTATCGACGGGAGCTGTTTTTT. It yields the protein CASSYRRELFF. The chain recombines TRBV6-2 or TRBV6-3 with TRBJ2-2, with D hard to call. The length of the CDR3 is 11 residues. V was pared by 3 bases and J by 9 bases, with 5 bases between. The germline V gene encodes CDR1 MNHEY and CDR2 SVGEGT.

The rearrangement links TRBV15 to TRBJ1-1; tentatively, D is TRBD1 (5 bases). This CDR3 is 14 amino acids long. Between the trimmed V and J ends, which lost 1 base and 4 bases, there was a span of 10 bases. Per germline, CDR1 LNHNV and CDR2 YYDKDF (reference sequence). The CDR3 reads CATSRVRGGTEAFF. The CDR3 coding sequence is TGTGCCACCAGCAGAGTCCGGGGGGGCACTGAAGCTTTCTTT.

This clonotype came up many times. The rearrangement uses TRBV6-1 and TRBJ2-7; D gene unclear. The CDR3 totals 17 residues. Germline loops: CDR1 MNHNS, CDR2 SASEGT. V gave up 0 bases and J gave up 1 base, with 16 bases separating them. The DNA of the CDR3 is TGTGCCAGCAGTGAAGCGCTCGTGTCTCAGGAATCCTACGAGCAGTACTTC. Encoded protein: CASSEALVSQESYEQYF.

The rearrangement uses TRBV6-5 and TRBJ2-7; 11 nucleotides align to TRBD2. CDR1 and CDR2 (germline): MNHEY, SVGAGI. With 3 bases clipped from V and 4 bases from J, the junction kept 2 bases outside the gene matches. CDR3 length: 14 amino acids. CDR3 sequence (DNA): TGTGCCAGCAGTTATCGGACTAGCGGGTACGAGCAGTACTTC. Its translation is CASSYRTSGYEQYF.

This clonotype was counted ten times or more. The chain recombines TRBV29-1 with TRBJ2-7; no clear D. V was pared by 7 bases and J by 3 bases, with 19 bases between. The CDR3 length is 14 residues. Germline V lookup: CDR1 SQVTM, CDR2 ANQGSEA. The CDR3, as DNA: TGCAGCGACAACTGGTCTGAGTGGGTCTACGAGCAGTACTTC. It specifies CSDNWSEWVYEQYF.

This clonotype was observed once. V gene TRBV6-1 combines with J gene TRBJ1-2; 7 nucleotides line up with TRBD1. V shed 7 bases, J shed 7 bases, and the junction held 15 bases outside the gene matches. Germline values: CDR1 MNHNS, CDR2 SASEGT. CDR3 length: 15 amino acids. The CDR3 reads CASISLPQGIFGYTF. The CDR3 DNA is TGTGCCAGCATCTCTCTACCACAGGGGATTTTTGGCTACACCTTC.

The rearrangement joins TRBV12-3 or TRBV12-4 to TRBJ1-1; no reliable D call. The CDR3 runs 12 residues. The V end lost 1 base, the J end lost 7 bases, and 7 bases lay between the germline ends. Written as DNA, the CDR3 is TGTGCCAGCAGTTTAGGAGCGGGTGAAGCTTTCTTT. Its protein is CASSLGAGEAFF.

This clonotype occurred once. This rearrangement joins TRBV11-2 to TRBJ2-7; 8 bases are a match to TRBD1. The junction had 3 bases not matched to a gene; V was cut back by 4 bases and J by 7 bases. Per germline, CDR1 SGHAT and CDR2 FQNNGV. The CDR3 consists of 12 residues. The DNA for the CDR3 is TGTGCCAGCAGCTCCCAGGGGGCAGAGCAGTACTTC. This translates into CASSSQGAEQYF.

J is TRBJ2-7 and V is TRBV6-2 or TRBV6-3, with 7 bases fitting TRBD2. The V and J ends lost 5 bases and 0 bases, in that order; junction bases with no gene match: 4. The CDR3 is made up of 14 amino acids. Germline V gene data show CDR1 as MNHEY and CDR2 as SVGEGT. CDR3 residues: CASSPSGNSYEQYF. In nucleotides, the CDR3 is TGTGCCAGCAGTCCTAGCGGCAACTCCTACGAGCAGTACTTC.

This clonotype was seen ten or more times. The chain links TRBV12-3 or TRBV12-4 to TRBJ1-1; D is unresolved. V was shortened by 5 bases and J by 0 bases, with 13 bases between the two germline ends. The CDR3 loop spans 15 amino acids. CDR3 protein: CASSPSLGMNTEAFF. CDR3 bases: TGTGCCAGCAGTCCAAGTCTAGGGATGAACACTGAAGCTTTCTTT.

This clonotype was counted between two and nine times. Written as DNA, the CDR3 is TGTGCCAGCAGTTTGGGACAGGGGAAAGAGACCCAGTACTTC. Translation gives CASSLGQGKETQYF. The chain carries TRBV12-3 or TRBV12-4 and TRBJ2-5; 10 bases are shared with TRBD1. This CDR3 contains 14 residues. J lost 3 bases, V lost 3 bases, and 1 base had no gene match.

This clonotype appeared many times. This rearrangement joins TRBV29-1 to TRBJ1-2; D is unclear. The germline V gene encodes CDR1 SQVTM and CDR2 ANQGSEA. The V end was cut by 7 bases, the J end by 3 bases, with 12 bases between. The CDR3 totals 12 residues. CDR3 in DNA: TGCAGCGCTAATTCCGGGGACTATGGCTACACCTTC. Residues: CSANSGDYGYTF.

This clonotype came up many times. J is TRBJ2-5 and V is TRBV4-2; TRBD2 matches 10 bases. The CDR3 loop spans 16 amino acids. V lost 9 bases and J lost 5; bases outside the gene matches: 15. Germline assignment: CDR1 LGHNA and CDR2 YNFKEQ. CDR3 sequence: CASKEGTSEKLETQYF. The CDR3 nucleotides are TGTGCCAGTAAGGAGGGGACTAGCGAAAAGTTGGAGACCCAGTACTTC.

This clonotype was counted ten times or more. CDR3 sequence reads: CASGGFTGYTF. In DNA, the CDR3 is TGTGCCAGCGGAGGGTTTACTGGCTACACCTTC. The chain carries TRBV28 and TRBJ1-2; the D is unclear. CDR3 length equals 11 residues. V lost 8 bases and J lost 7, with 11 bases in between. CDR1 is MDHEN, CDR2 SYDVKM, per germline.

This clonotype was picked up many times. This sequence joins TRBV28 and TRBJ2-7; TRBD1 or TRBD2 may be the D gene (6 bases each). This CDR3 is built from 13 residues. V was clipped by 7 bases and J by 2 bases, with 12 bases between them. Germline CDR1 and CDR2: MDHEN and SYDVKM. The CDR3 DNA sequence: TGTGCCAGCACTAATGGGGGGCCCTACGAGCAGTACTTC. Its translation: CASTNGGPYEQYF.

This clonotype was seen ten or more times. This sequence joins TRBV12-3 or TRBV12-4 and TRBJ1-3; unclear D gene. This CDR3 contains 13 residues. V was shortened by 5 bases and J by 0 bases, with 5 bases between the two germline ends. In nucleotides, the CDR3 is TGTGCCAGCAGTCAGACCTCTGGAAACACCATATATTTT. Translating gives CASSQTSGNTIYF.

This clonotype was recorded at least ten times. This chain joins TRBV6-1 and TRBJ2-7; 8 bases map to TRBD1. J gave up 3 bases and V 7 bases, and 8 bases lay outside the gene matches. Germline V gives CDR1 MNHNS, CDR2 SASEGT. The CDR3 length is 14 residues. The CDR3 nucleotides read TGTGCCAGCAAAGACCAGGGGGCAGGCTACGAGCAGTACTTC. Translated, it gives CASKDQGAGYEQYF.

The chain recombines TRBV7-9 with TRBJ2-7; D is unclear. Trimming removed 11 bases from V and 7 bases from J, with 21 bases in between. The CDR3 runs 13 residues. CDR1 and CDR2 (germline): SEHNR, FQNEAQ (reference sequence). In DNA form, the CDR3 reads TGTGCCGCGACGGGCAGCGACCTACGAGAGCAGTACTTC. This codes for CAATGSDLREQYF.

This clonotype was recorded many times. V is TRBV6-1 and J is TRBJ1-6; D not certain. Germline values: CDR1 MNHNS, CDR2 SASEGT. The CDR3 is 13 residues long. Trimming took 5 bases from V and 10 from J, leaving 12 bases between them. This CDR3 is CASSNRVGSPLHF. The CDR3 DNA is TGTGCCAGCAGTAACCGGGTTGGGTCACCCCTCCACTTT.

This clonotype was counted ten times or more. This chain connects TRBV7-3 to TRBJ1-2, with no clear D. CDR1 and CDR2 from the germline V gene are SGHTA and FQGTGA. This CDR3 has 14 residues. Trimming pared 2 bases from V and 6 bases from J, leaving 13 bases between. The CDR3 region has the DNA TGTGCCAGCAGCTTAGGGGTCGATGGCGATGGCTACACCTTC. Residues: CASSLGVDGDGYTF. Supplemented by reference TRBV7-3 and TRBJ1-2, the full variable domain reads GAGVSQTPSNKVTEKGKYVELRCDPISGHTALYWYRQSLGQGPEFLIYFQGTGAADDSGLPNDRFFAVRPEGSVSTLKIQRTERGDSAVYLCASSLGVDGDGYTFGSGTRLTVV.

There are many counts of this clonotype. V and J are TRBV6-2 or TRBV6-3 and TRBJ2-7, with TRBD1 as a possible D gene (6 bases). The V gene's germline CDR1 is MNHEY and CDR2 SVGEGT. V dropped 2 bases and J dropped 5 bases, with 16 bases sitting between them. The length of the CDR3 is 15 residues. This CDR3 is CASSYLGGINDEQYF. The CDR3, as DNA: TGTGCCAGCAGTTACCTTGGGGGCATCAATGACGAGCAGTACTTC.

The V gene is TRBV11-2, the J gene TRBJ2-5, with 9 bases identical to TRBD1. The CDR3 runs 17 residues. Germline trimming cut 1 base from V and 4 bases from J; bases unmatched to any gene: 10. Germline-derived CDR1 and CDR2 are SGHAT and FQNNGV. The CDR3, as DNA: TGTGCCAGCAGCTTAGTTGGTTCGACAGGGGGAGGAGAGACCCAGTACTTC. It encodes CASSLVGSTGGGETQYF.